This TCR beta chain was found in a study of human T cells and chemical hapten exposure. This clonotype has a handful of counts. Time point: pre-sensitization, week 0. The treatment is: therapeutic diphenylcyclopropenone sensitization with weekly scalp DPC. TCRdb ran MiXCR on the RACE reads and lists one entry per CDR3 protein. This table has roughly 110,000 distinct CDR3 sequences, approximately 12% appearing once. Sample: whole blood, taken in connection with sensitization to the hapten diphenylcyclopropenone (DPC). The receptor was derived from a woman in her 50s with alopecia areata. Some clones in this sample may be carry-over from other donors' samples.

The CDR3 bases are TGTGCCAGCTCACCAAATATCGACAGGGTCGGCTCTTGGTATGGCTACACCTTC. Translated, it gives CASSPNIDRVGSWYGYTF. The genes are TRBV18 and TRBJ1-2, with 7 bases that match TRBD1. Trimming removed 2 bases from V and 5 bases from J; junction bases left unmatched: 17. The V gene's germline CDR1 is KGHSH and CDR2 LQKENI. CDR3 size: 18 residues.